This is a list of T cell receptor beta chains from one sample in a study of blood T cell repertoires in COVID-19. Produced via immunoSEQ multiplex PCR; TCRdb's table is partial and in-frame only. The sample yields 200,000 to 300,000 clones, around four fifths seen once. The material sequenced was peripheral blood. The receptors here all came from a man in his 60s with acute or convalescent COVID-19. The CDR3 runs from the conserved cysteine through the conserved F or W. A D gene is named only where the DNA matches it firmly. Clone size is not always given. Where it is, it says once, few, many or a class for expanded clones.

clone size | D gene | J gene | V gene | CDR3 protein | CDR3 DNA
few | TRBD2 | TRBJ2-3 | TRBV5-4 | CASSSRLAESTDTQYF | TGTGCCAGCAGCTCCCGACTAGCGGAGAGCACAGATACGCAGTATTTT
. | TRBD2 | TRBJ2-2 | TRBV2 | CASSARLAGASYTGELFF | TGTGCCAGCAGTGCTCGACTAGCGGGAGCTTCGTACACCGGGGAGCTGTTTTTT
. | . | TRBJ1-2 | TRBV7-8 | CASRLTGLGDYGYTF | TGTGCCAGCAGGTTAACAGGGCTGGGAGACTATGGCTACACCTTC
. | TRBD2 | TRBJ2-1 | TRBV28 | CASRLAGANEQFF | TGTGCCAGCCGACTAGCGGGAGCGAATGAGCAGTTCTTC
many | . | TRBJ2-3 | TRBV27 | CASSLAAGTDTQYF | TGTGCCAGCAGTTTGGCGGCGGGGACAGATACGCAGTATTTT
. | TRBD1 | TRBJ2-7 | TRBV10-2 | CASSEPQGGSYEQYF | TGCGCCAGCAGTGAGCCACAGGGGGGCTCCTACGAGCAGTACTTC
. | TRBD1 | TRBJ1-2 | TRBV10-3 | CAISEPRQGAGGYTF | TGTGCCATCAGTGAGCCCCGACAGGGGGCGGGAGGCTACACCTTC
. | . | TRBJ1-6 | TRBV7-8 | CASSLVQRSSYNSPLHF | TGTGCCAGCAGCTTAGTTCAGAGGAGCTCCTATAATTCACCCCTCCACTTT
. | TRBD1 | TRBJ1-2 | TRBV2 | CASNRDREPNYGYTF | TGTGCCAGCAATCGGGACAGGGAACCCAACTATGGCTACACCTTC
. | TRBD1 | TRBJ1-6 | TRBV18 | CASSPGTANNSPLHF | TGTGCCAGCTCACCCGGGACAGCTAATAATTCACCCCTCCACTTT
. | . | TRBJ1-3 | TRBV10-3 | CAISESVGGTTGNTIYF | TGTGCCATCAGTGAGTCGGTTGGAGGGACTACAGGAAACACCATATATTTT
. | . | TRBJ2-3 | TRBV9 | CASSVGGVPSTDTQYF | TGTGCCAGCAGCGTAGGGGGGGTTCCTAGCACAGATACGCAGTATTTT
once | . | TRBJ2-7 | TRBV18 | CASSPGGAGVQYF | TGTGCCAGCTCACCGGGGGGGGCCGGGGTGCAGTACTTC
. | . | TRBJ2-1 | TRBV28 | CASSLERREQFF | TGTGCCAGCAGTTTAGAGCGAAGGGAGCAGTTCTTC
. | . | TRBJ2-1 | TRBV28 | CASSIPGLGGNEQFF | TGTGCCAGCAGTATACCGGGACTTGGGGGCAATGAGCAGTTCTTC
. | . | TRBJ2-7 | TRBV3-1/TRBV3-2 | CASSQATLTEQYF | TGTGCCAGCAGCCAAGCGACACTCACCGAGCAGTACTTC
. | . | TRBJ2-3 | TRBV12-5 | CASGSPADTQYF | TGTGCTAGTGGTTCCCCTGCGGATACGCAGTATTTT
. | TRBD1 | TRBJ1-1 | TRBV7-8 | CASSFDRVTEAFF | TGTGCCAGCAGCTTTGACAGGGTAACTGAAGCTTTCTTT
. | . | TRBJ2-7 | TRBV24-1 | CATSDWDGQLSYEQYF | TGTGCCACCAGTGATTGGGATGGACAGCTATCCTACGAGCAGTACTTC
. | . | TRBJ1-2 | TRBV6-7 | CASSRGKRYTF | TGTGCCAGCAGTAGGGGGAAGCGCTACACCTTC
. | TRBD2 | TRBJ2-1 | TRBV24-1 | CATSDKLARSYNEQFF | TGTGCCACCAGTGATAAACTAGCGCGCTCCTACAATGAGCAGTTCTTC
. | TRBD1 | TRBJ2-1 | TRBV2 | CASSTRQGQPYNEQFF | TGTGCCAGCAGTACCCGACAGGGCCAACCCTACAATGAGCAGTTCTTC
. | . | TRBJ2-7 | TRBV18 | CASSLSYEQYF | TGTGCCAGCTCCCTGAGCTACGAGCAGTACTTC
. | TRBD1 | TRBJ1-2 | TRBV6-5 | CASSYRGTGGRGYTF | TGTGCCAGCAGTTATAGGGGGACAGGGGGCAGGGGCTACACCTTC
. | . | TRBJ1-1 | TRBV28 | CASSFTRRNTEAFF | TGTGCCAGCAGTTTCACGAGGCGGAACACTGAAGCTTTCTTT
. | TRBD2 | TRBJ2-7 | TRBV29-1 | CSALGGRTSGDSYEQYF | TGCAGCGCCCTTGGTGGTAGGACTAGCGGGGACTCCTACGAGCAGTACTTC
. | TRBD1 | TRBJ2-2 | TRBV11-1 | CASSLSGQGAVGELFF | TGTGCCAGCAGCTTATCGGGTCAGGGGGCAGTCGGGGAGCTGTTTTTT
. | TRBD1 | TRBJ2-7 | TRBV2 | CASSAETGGYEQYF | TGTGCCAGCAGTGCTGAGACAGGGGGTTACGAGCAGTACTTC
. | TRBD1 | TRBJ2-7 | TRBV2 | CASSGSGQDHSYEQYF | TGTGCCAGCAGTGGTTCGGGACAGGACCACTCCTACGAGCAGTACTTC
. | . | TRBJ2-1 | TRBV25-1 | CASSEHNRVNEQFF | TGTGCCAGCAGTGAACACAACAGGGTTAATGAGCAGTTCTTC
. | TRBD1 | TRBJ1-1 | TRBV19 | CASSIGTGEVNTEAFF | TGTGCCAGTAGTATCGGAACAGGGGAAGTGAACACTGAAGCTTTCTTT
. | TRBD1 | TRBJ1-3 | TRBV5-1 | CASSLAGQGNTIYF | TGCGCCAGCAGCTTGGCCGGACAGGGGAACACCATATATTTT
. | . | TRBJ1-1 | TRBV4-2 | CASSQDPYINTEAFF | TGTGCCAGCAGCCAAGATCCTTACATCAACACTGAAGCTTTCTTT
. | TRBD1 | TRBJ1-1 | TRBV28 | CASSLPPGQGSSMNTEAFF | TGTGCCAGCAGTCTCCCTCCGGGACAGGGGTCCTCCATGAACACTGAAGCTTTCTTT
. | TRBD2 | TRBJ2-3 | TRBV10-3 | CAISPRTSGPSTDTQYF | TGTGCCATCAGTCCCCGGACTAGCGGACCAAGCACAGATACGCAGTATTTT
. | . | TRBJ1-5 | TRBV7-2 | CASSSQMTGQPQHF | TGTGCCAGCAGCTCCCAAATGACAGGTCAGCCCCAGCATTTT
. | . | TRBJ2-3 | TRBV20-1 | CSASRQPSTDTQYF | TGCAGTGCTAGTCGACAGCCCAGCACAGATACGCAGTATTTT
. | . | TRBJ1-2 | TRBV6-4 | CASSDSGTPNYGYTF | TGTGCCAGCAGTGACTCTGGGACACCTAACTATGGCTACACCTTC
. | . | TRBJ1-5 | TRBV5-1 | CASSAGQNQPQHF | TGCGCCAGCAGCGCAGGACAGAATCAGCCCCAGCATTTT
. | . | TRBJ2-1 | TRBV29-1 | CSVETGAHNEQFF | TGCAGCGTTGAAACGGGAGCGCACAATGAGCAGTTCTTC